What follows is one T cell receptor beta chain and its context. Its target is not known. The data derive from a study of cytomegalovirus exposure and HLA in healthy donors. Notes on the study in general: Equally common other TCR beta chains were less clonally expanded than HLA-associated ones, a later analysis found. Researchers catalogued some 160 TCR beta chains as cytomegalovirus-associated. Apparent HLA restriction characterized most CMV-associated TCR beta chains in a later analysis.

V was pared by 1 base and J by 0 bases, with 8 bases of the junction left unmatched. Germline V gene data show CDR1 as SEHNR and CDR2 as FQNEAQ (reference sequence). The CDR3 is 18 amino acids. The PCR made use of 60 Vbeta and 13 Jbeta primers. Libraries were prepared by immunoSEQ multiplex PCR; TCRdb keeps only in-frame clonotypes and omits some of them. The sample consists of a few hundred thousand clones, 80% to 85% of them appearing once. The rearrangement uses TRBV7-9 and TRBJ2-1; 8 bases align to TRBD2. This TCR was recovered from a woman aged 55-70 years in good health and CMV-seropositive. The sequencing input was PBMCs. The CDR3, as DNA: TGTGCCAGCAGCTTAGAGATAGCGGGGTACCCCTCCTACAATGAGCAGTTCTTC. Translated, it gives CASSLEIAGYPSYNEQFF.